One and the same sample provided the 10 T cell receptor beta chains below, sequenced in a study of blood T cell repertoires in COVID-19. The assay was immunoSEQ multiplex PCR, and TCRdb's table has in-frame clones only and misses some. The data show over 150,000 clones, over 90% seen once. The sample taken for sequencing was peripheral blood. The receptors shown here come from a man aged 50-60 years with acute or convalescent COVID-19.

The chain combines TRBV27 with TRBJ2-3, with 10 bases matching TRBD1. The CDR3 consists of 14 residues. V lost 6 bases, J lost 7 bases, and 7 bases stayed unmatched. Per germline, CDR1 MNHEY and CDR2 SMNVEV (reference sequence). The CDR3 DNA reads TGTGCCAGCAGCGGACAGGGGGATAGGAATACGCAGTATTTT. It yields the protein CASSGQGDRNTQYF.

V and J are TRBV9 and TRBJ2-5, with 9 bases lining up with TRBD1. Germline V CDR1 and CDR2: SGDLS, YYNGEE. V lost 4 bases and J lost 1; bases outside the gene matches: 11. This CDR3 spans 17 amino acids. CDR3 loop: CASSTEGGQGTQETQYF. In nucleotides, the CDR3 is TGTGCCAGCAGCACCGAAGGGGGACAGGGAACCCAAGAGACCCAGTACTTC.

This rearrangement joins TRBV7-9 to TRBJ2-1; 8 bases align to TRBD2. The germline gives CDR1 SEHNR, CDR2 FQNEAQ (reference sequence). The CDR3 is 15 amino acids. J gave up 5 bases and V 5 bases, and 8 bases lay outside the gene matches. DNA for the CDR3: TGTGCCAGCAGCCTGAGCGGGAGAGGCGACAATGAGCAGTTCTTC. This codes for CASSLSGRGDNEQFF.

The chain couples TRBV6-2 or TRBV6-3 to TRBJ1-5, with TRBD1 identical over 7 bases. The CDR3 sequence is 20 residues long. V shed 5 bases, J shed 2 bases, and the junction held 21 bases outside the gene matches. Germline V CDR1 and CDR2: MNHEY, SVGEGT. The CDR3 region is CASSIETGFLSGLGNQPQHF. In DNA, the CDR3 is TGTGCCAGCAGTATAGAGACAGGGTTTTTGTCGGGGTTGGGCAATCAGCCCCAGCATTTT.

The chain couples TRBV28 to TRBJ2-5; 7 bases align to TRBD1. The germline gives CDR1 MDHEN, CDR2 SYDVKM. Trimming took 7 bases from V and 5 from J; bases not matched to a gene: 10. The CDR3 spans 14 residues. Here the CDR3 DNA reads TGTGCCAGCACAGACAGGGTCCCCGAGGAGACCCAGTACTTC. It codes for CASTDRVPEETQYF.

The chain couples TRBV28 to TRBJ2-7, with TRBD1 matching 9 bases. J gave up 7 bases and V 2 bases, and 12 bases lay outside the gene matches. Germline lookup yields CDR1 MDHEN and CDR2 SYDVKM. The CDR3 is made up of 16 amino acids. CDR3 sequence reads: CASSLNVWTGDGEQYF. The CDR3 region has the DNA TGTGCCAGCAGTTTAAATGTATGGACAGGGGATGGTGAGCAGTACTTC.

The chain links TRBV5-1 to TRBJ2-3; 11 nucleotides match TRBD2. The germline gives CDR1 SGHRS, CDR2 YFSETQ. CDR3 length: 18 amino acids. J gave up 4 bases and V 4 bases, and 14 bases lay outside the gene matches. The CDR3 DNA sequence: TGCGCCAGCAGCGCGAGACCTCTAGCGGGGGGATTTGCAGATACGCAGTATTTT. This sequence encodes CASSARPLAGGFADTQYF.

V and J are TRBV27 and TRBJ2-3; a weak D match, TRBD2 (6 bases). The CDR3 covers 16 residues. Germline V gives CDR1 MNHEY, CDR2 SMNVEV (reference sequence). The V and J ends lost 6 bases and 4 bases respectively, with 20 bases between them. The chain's CDR3 is CASRATSEGVADTQYF. DNA for the CDR3: TGTGCCAGCAGAGCGACATCGGAGGGAGTGGCAGATACGCAGTATTTT.

This chain links TRBV5-4 with TRBJ2-2; TRBD2 matches 9 bases. The germline CDR1 and CDR2 sequences are SGHNT and YYREEE (reference sequence). The CDR3 is 18 residues long. With 4 bases clipped from V and 5 bases from J, the junction kept 15 bases outside the gene matches. The CDR3 region has the DNA TGTGCCAGCAGCCTCTATAGTAGCGGGAGTGGCGGTACCGGGGAGCTGTTTTTT. Its translation is CASSLYSSGSGGTGELFF.

This chain joins TRBV28 and TRBJ1-1, with a tentative D call TRBD1 (6 bases). This CDR3 contains 15 residues. Germline V CDR1 and CDR2: MDHEN, SYDVKM. Trimming pared 1 base from V and 1 base from J, leaving 10 bases between. For the CDR3, the DNA is TGTGCCAGCAGTTTATTGGACAGAGAGAACACTGAAGCTTTCTTT. Amino acid sequence: CASSLLDRENTEAFF.